A selection of T cell receptor beta chains follows, all from one sample in a study of T cells in Graves' hyperthyroidism and ophthalmopathy. TCRdb fed the multiplex PCR reads into MiXCR, producing one record per CDR3 protein. This table has around 600,000 distinct CDR3 sequences, 16% appearing once. Sequenced input: blood. Receptors were obtained from a woman between 40 and 50 years old with Graves' ophthalmopathy. Each CDR3 is given with its conserved first and last residue. D genes are given only for firm matches. Only some rows state a clone size, as once, few, many or a class for expanded clones.

v_call	clone_size	j_call	d_call	cdr3_aa	cdr3_nt
TRBV19	many	TRBJ1-1	.	CASTTGAAAAETEAFF	TGTGCCAGTACCACTGGGGCAGCGGCGGCGGAAACTGAAGCTTTCTTT
TRBV5-1	few	TRBJ2-1	TRBD1	CASHTGGSYNEQFF	TGCGCCAGCCATACAGGGGGATCTTACAATGAGCAGTTCTTC
TRBV7-9	.	TRBJ1-4	.	CASSLLLQGGSTNEKLFF	TGTGCCAGCAGCTTGCTCCTACAGGGAGGTTCAACTAATGAAAAACTGTTTTTT
TRBV11-1	many	TRBJ2-1	.	CASSSRGRNNEQFF	TGTGCCAGCAGCTCCCGAGGACGGAACAATGAGCAGTTCTTC
TRBV20-1	many	TRBJ2-1	.	CSGKRGEGINEQFF	TGCAGTGGGAAGAGGGGGGAGGGAATCAATGAGCAGTTCTTC
TRBV27	.	TRBJ2-7	.	CASSLSRAGEQYF	TGTGCCAGCAGTTTATCCAGGGCCGGCGAGCAGTACTTC
TRBV25-1	few	TRBJ2-3	.	CASSEYKGTDTQYF	TGTGCCAGCAGTGAATACAAGGGAACAGATACGCAGTATTTT
TRBV20-1	few	TRBJ2-3	.	CSAHGTPRMTDTQYF	TGCAGTGCTCATGGGACCCCCCGTATGACAGATACGCAGTATTTT
TRBV4-1	many	TRBJ2-3	.	CASSQDWGWDRRDGTDTQYF	TGCGCCAGCAGCCAAGATTGGGGATGGGATAGGAGGGATGGCACAGATACGCAGTATTTT
TRBV11-2	many	TRBJ2-2	.	CASRLSSGVSGELFF	TGTGCCAGCCGCTTAAGCTCAGGTGTTAGCGGGGAGCTGTTTTTT
TRBV6-1	.	TRBJ1-6	.	CASNPHWGDPLHF	TGTGCCAGTAACCCCCACTGGGGGGATCCCCTCCACTTT
TRBV28	many	TRBJ2-3	TRBD2	CASKPSGRLSTQYF	TGTGCCAGCAAACCTAGCGGGAGGTTAAGTACGCAGTATTTT
TRBV6-1	.	TRBJ1-5	.	CASSPGLENQPQHF	TGTGCCAGCAGCCCAGGACTGGAAAATCAGCCCCAGCATTTT
TRBV20-1	.	TRBJ1-6	.	CSALGRQVFNSPLHF	TGCAGTGCTCTTGGGCGGCAGGTGTTTAATTCACCCCTCCACTTT
TRBV30	many	TRBJ1-1	.	CAWDRSGTEAFF	TGTGCCTGGGACAGGTCGGGCACTGAAGCTTTCTTT
TRBV11-1	many	TRBJ2-2	.	CASSGQSNTGELFF	TGTGCCAGCAGCGGACAATCGAACACCGGGGAGCTGTTTTTT
TRBV19	.	TRBJ2-1	TRBD2	CASSVPGLAGGGEQFF	TGTGCCAGTAGTGTACCGGGACTAGCGGGAGGGGGTGAGCAGTTCTTC
TRBV9	.	TRBJ2-1	TRBD2	CASSVAGTLLAGGDNEQFF	TGTGCCAGCAGCGTGGCCGGGACATTACTAGCGGGAGGGGACAATGAGCAGTTCTTC
TRBV20-1	few	TRBJ2-3	.	CSATQSTDTQYF	TGCAGTGCCACGCAAAGCACAGATACGCAGTATTTT
TRBV5-4	.	TRBJ2-3	TRBD2	CASSSPGLAGPPDTQYF	TGTGCCAGCAGCTCACCGGGACTAGCGGGACCCCCAGATACGCAGTATTTT
TRBV5-1	few	TRBJ2-1	.	CASSLASRVDNEQFF	TGCGCCAGCAGCTTGGCCTCGCGGGTAGACAATGAGCAGTTCTTC
TRBV3-1	.	TRBJ2-5	.	CASSQDFGGHETQYF	TGTGCCAGCAGCCAAGATTTTGGGGGCCACGAGACCCAGTACTTC
TRBV20-1	many	TRBJ2-7	.	CSARAGSSYEQYF	TGCAGTGCTAGAGCGGGGAGCTCCTACGAGCAGTACTTC
TRBV29-1	many	TRBJ2-1	TRBD2	CSVEVGGRSGSRYNEQFF	TGCAGCGTTGAAGTTGGGGGTAGGAGCGGGAGTCGGTACAATGAGCAGTTCTTC
TRBV4-1	.	TRBJ1-5	TRBD1	CASSREQGREPQHF	TGCGCCAGCAGCCGAGAACAGGGGAGGGAGCCCCAGCATTTT
TRBV20-1	many	TRBJ2-7	.	CSATSRAEQYF	TGCAGTGCTACAAGTCGGGCCGAGCAGTACTTC
TRBV7-2	few	TRBJ2-1	.	CASSPTRDLIEQFF	TGTGCCAGCAGCCCTACCCGGGACCTCATAGAGCAGTTCTTC
TRBV7-2	few	TRBJ1-6	.	CASSRGGGHNSPLHF	TGTGCCAGCAGCCGAGGGGGGGGTCATAATTCACCCCTCCACTTT